Described below is a single T cell receptor (beta chain) sequence and its context. No antigen is known for it. The data belong to a study of Ad26.COV2.S vaccination and SARS-CoV-2 variants. Notes on the study in general: After vaccination, substantial breadth of spike-specific CD8+ and CD4+ responses was reported.

TCRdb's copy holds only in-frame clones and misses some; the assay was immunoSEQ multiplex PCR. The repertoire holds about 350,000 clones, with roughly 94% as singletons. The clonotype originates from a human donor who had recovered from COVID-19. This specimen consisted of peripheral blood, obtained after recovery from COVID-19.

DNA of the CDR3: TGTGCCAGCAGCTGGGGGCCGGGGTTTTTTGAAGCTTTCTTT. This encodes CASSWGPGFFEAFF. V gene TRBV5-6 combines with J gene TRBJ1-1; maybe TRBD1 (6 bases). Germline V gene data show CDR1 as SGHDT and CDR2 as YYEEEE. The CDR3 has 14 residues. With 3 bases removed from V and 7 bases from J, the gap between germline ends came to 16 bases.